The source of this T cell receptor beta chain is a study of monozygotic twins with inflammatory bowel disease. Per the germline V gene, CDR1 is SGHRS and CDR2 is YFSETQ. This CDR3 is 13 amino acids long. As regards this clonotype: As yet, its antigen is unknown.

Study-level points and caveats: Clonotypes shared with others were fewer in IBD patients than in healthy twins, especially with disease activity. Patient repertoires may carry noise from differing immunosuppressive treatments.

The authors made each sample's cDNA in eight separate reactions. TCRdb re-called the 5' RACE reads, yielding one record per CDR3 amino acid sequence without DNA. This sample's table has fewer than 550,000 distinct CDR3 sequences. This chain joins TRBV5-1 and TRBJ1-1. Sequencing was performed on blood. The TCR originated in a human donor with ulcerative colitis or Crohn's disease, or a healthy co-twin of an affected twin (not recorded which). CDR3: CASSLGSNTEAFF.